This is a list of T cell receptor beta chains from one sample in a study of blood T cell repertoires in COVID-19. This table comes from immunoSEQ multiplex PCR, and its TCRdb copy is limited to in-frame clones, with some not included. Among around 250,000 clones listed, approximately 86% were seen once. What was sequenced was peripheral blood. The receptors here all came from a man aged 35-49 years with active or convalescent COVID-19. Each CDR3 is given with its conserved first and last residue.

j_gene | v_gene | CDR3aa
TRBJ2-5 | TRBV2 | CARTRAAGDETQYF
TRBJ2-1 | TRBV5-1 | CASRFGSGEQFF
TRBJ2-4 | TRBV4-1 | CASSPTGGNIQYF
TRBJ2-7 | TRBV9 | CASSTGGENEQYF
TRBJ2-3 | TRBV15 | CATRRGGTDTQYF
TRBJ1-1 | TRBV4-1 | CASSQGSGFGEAFF
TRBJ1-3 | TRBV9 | CASSAAGWDRGVGNTIYF
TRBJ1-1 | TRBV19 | CASSQPSGNTEAFF
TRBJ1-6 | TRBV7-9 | CASSPAGAGWGSPLHF
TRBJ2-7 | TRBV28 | CASSFPGLDEQYF
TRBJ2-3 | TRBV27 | CARLTSGRTDTQYF
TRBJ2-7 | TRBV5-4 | CASSLSQDSYEQYF
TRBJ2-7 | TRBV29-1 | CSVWTGLREQYF
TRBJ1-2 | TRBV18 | CASSPPDRPNYGYTF
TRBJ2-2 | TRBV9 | CASSDPRGLVDGELFF
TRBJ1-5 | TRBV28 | CASSFRQTSNQPQHF
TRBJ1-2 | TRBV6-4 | CASRSTTGGTGYTF
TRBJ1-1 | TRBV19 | CASIPFSGGNTEAFF
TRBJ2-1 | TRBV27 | CASSLSGGTPRRNEQFF
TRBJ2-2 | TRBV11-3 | CASSLTGTGVAGELFF
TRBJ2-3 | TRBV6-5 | CASRDRGTDTQYF
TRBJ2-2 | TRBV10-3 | CAISQTGDVTGELFF
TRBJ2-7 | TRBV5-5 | CATSTGGELAGFYEQYF
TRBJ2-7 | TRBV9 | CASSVEGGLGYEQYF
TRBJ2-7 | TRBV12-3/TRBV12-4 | CASSRDWTYEQYF
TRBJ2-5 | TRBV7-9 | CASSLVAGGSWETQYF
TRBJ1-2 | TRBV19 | CASSAAIRGVYTF
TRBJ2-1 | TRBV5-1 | CASSPGTDGNEQFF
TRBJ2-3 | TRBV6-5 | CASSYSPGLSTDTQYF
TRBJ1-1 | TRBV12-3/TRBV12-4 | CASSLGGLTEAFF
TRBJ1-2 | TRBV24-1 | CATSDWDSNYGYTF
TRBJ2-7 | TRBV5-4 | CASSLGGLGGYF
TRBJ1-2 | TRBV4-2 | CASSQANSEGRGYTF
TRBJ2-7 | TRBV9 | CASSTGRNEQYF
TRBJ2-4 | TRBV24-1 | CATRSGQGGLAKNIQYF
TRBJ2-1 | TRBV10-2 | CASSGTSYNEQFF
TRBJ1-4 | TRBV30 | CAWSVPGTNEKLFF
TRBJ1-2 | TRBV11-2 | CASSLGTGNYGYTF
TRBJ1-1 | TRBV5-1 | CASSLEAGANTEAFF
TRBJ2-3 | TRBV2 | CASSVGLAGGSTDTQYF
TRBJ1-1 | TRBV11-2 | CASSLVTGNTEAFF
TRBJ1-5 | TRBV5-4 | CATSTGGNSNQPQHF
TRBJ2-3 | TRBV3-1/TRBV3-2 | CASSQEGARSDTQYF
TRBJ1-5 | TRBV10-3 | CAISESSGNQPQHF
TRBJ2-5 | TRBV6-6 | CASSDRSLRETQYF
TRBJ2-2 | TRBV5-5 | CASSLRLRGEPPTGELFF
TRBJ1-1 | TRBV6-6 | CASSIQVNTEAFF
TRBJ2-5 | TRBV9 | CASSVASSGRVGQETQYF